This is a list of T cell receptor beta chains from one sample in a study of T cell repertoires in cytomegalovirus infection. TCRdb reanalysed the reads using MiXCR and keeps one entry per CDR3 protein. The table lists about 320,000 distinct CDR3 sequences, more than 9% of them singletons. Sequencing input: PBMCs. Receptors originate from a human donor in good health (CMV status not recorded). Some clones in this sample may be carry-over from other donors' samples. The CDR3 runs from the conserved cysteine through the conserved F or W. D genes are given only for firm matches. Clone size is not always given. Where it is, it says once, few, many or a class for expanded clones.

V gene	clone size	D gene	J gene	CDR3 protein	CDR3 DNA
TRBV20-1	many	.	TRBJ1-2	CSAWTAYYGYTF	TGCAGTGCTTGGACAGCTTACTATGGCTACACCTTC
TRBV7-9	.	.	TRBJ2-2	CASSLPGWYDTGELFF	TGTGCCAGCAGCCTCCCAGGGTGGTACGACACCGGGGAGCTGTTTTTT
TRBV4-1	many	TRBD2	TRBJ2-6	CASSLAGGFNSGANVLTF	TGCGCCAGCAGCCTAGCGGGGGGCTTCAACTCTGGGGCCAACGTCCTGACTTTC
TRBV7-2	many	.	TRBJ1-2	CASSQGRQSYGYTF	TGTGCCAGCAGTCAGGGGAGGCAGAGCTATGGCTACACCTTC
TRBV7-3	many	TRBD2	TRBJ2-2	CASSIRTSGGAWNTGELFF	TGTGCCAGCAGCATTCGGACTAGCGGGGGGGCCTGGAACACCGGGGAGCTGTTTTTT
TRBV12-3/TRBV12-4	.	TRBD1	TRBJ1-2	CASSRRRDSPSYGYTF	TGTGCCAGCAGTCGACGGAGGGACAGCCCGTCCTATGGCTACACCTTC
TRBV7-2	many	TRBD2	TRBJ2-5	CASSTPLPSGGETQYF	TGTGCCAGCAGCACTCCTCTGCCTAGCGGGGGGGAGACCCAGTACTTC
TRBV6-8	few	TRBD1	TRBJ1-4	CASSTYRGLPKEKLFF	TGTGCCAGCAGTACCTACAGGGGCCTACCAAAGGAAAAACTGTTTTTT
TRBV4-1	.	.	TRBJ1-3	CASSQLPGLNTIYF	TGCGCCAGCAGCCAATTGCCGGGATTGAACACCATATATTTT
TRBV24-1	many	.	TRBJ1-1	CATSDAGNTEAFF	TGTGCCACCAGTGATGCGGGGAACACTGAAGCTTTCTTT
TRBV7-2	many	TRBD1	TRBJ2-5	CASSRDRQETQYF	TGTGCCAGCAGTCGGGACAGACAAGAGACCCAGTACTTC
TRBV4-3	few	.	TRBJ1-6	CASSLRRGGGNSPLHF	TGCGCCAGCAGCCTGAGGCGGGGAGGTGGTAATTCACCCCTCCACTTT
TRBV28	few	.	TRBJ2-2	CASSFYRRSTGELFF	TGTGCCAGCAGTTTCTACAGGAGATCGACCGGGGAGCTGTTTTTT
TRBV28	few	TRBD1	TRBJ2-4	CASSLSGTGSHIQYF	TGTGCCAGCAGTTTATCGGGGACAGGGTCTCACATTCAGTACTTC
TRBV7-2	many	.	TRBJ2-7	CASSRPGVRYEQYF	TGTGCCAGCAGCCGACCGGGGGTTAGGTACGAGCAGTACTTC
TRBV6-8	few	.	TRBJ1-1	CASIHRSEAFF	TGTGCCAGCATTCACAGGTCCGAAGCTTTCTTT
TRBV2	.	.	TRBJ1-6	CASSPGLLSSYNSPLHF	TGTGCCAGCAGCCCGGGACTCTTGAGCTCCTATAATTCACCCCTCCACTTT
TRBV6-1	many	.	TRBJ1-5	CASSPMGTDFNQPQHF	TGTGCCAGCAGTCCCATGGGGACGGACTTCAATCAGCCCCAGCATTTT
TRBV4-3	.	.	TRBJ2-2	CASSTTPGAHTGELFF	TGCGCCAGCAGCACGACGCCAGGGGCTCACACCGGGGAGCTGTTTTTT
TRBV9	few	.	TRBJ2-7	CASSVVEGFGYEQYF	TGTGCCAGCAGCGTAGTAGAAGGTTTTGGCTACGAGCAGTACTTC
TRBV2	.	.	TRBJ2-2	CASPRRGHPNTGELFF	TGTGCCAGCCCCCGAAGGGGACACCCGAACACCGGGGAGCTGTTTTTT
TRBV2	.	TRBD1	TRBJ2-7	CASSAETGGYEQYF	TGTGCCAGCAGTGCTGAGACAGGGGGCTACGAGCAGTACTTC
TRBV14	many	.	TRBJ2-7	CASSQVTGTSYEQYF	TGTGCCAGCAGCCAGGTGACAGGGACTTCCTACGAGCAGTACTTC
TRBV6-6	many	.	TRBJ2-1	CAASASRNNNEQFF	TGTGCCGCCTCCGCTAGTAGAAATAACAATGAGCAGTTCTTC
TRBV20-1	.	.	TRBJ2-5	CSAKTMGETQYF	TGCAGTGCTAAGACAATGGGGGAGACCCAGTACTTC
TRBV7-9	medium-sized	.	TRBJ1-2	CASSVGQQAGYTF	TGTGCCAGCAGCGTCGGTCAGCAGGCGGGCTACACCTTC
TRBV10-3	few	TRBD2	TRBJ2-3	CAISESRREGTGTDTQYF	TGTGCCATCAGTGAGTCGAGGCGGGAGGGAACCGGCACAGATACGCAGTATTTT
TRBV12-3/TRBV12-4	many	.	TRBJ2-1	CASSFETGYNEQFF	TGTGCCAGCAGTTTTGAGACAGGCTACAATGAGCAGTTCTTC
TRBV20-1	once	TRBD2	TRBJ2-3	CSAKGLAVDTQYF	TGCAGTGCCAAGGGACTAGCGGTAGATACGCAGTATTTT
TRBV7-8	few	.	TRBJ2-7	CASSFRSGRAISYEQYF	TGTGCCAGCAGCTTTAGATCGGGCAGGGCCATCTCCTACGAGCAGTACTTC
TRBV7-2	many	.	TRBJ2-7	CASSLDRPNEQYF	TGTGCCAGCAGCTTAGACAGGCCAAACGAGCAGTACTTC
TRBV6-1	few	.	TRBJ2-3	CASSALTLGAFTDTQYF	TGTGCCAGCAGTGCCCTCACCCTTGGCGCCTTCACAGATACGCAGTATTTT
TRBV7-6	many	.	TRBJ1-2	CASGAGQVYGYTF	TGTGCCAGTGGGGCAGGGCAGGTCTATGGCTACACCTTC
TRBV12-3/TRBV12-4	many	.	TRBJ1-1	CASTEPVNTEAFF	TGTGCCAGCACCGAACCAGTGAACACTGAAGCTTTCTTT
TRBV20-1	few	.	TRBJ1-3	CSARVFHSGNTIYF	TGCAGTGCTAGAGTGTTCCACTCTGGAAACACCATATATTTT
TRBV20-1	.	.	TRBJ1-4	CSARREVNEKLFF	TGCAGTGCTCGTCGGGAGGTTAATGAAAAACTGTTTTTT
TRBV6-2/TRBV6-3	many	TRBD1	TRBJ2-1	CASSYPTSTQGDYNEQFF	TGTGCCAGCAGTTACCCCACCTCCACTCAGGGGGACTACAATGAGCAGTTCTTC
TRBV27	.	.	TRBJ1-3	CASSLSNGDTIYF	TGTGCCAGCAGTTTATCCAACGGGGACACCATATATTTT
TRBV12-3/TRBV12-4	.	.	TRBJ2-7	CASSLGQLNSYEQYF	TGTGCCAGCAGTTTAGGACAGCTTAACTCCTACGAGCAGTACTTC
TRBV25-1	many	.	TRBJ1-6	CASDSGQINSPLHF	TGTGCCAGCGACTCGGGACAAATTAATTCACCCCTCCACTTT
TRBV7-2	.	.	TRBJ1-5	CASSPDRIKQPQHF	TGTGCCAGCAGTCCTGACAGGATAAAGCAGCCCCAGCATTTT
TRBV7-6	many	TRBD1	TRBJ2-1	CASSLRGQGGNEQFF	TGTGCCAGCAGCTTAAGGGGACAGGGTGGCAATGAGCAGTTCTTC
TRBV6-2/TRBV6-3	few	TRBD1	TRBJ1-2	CASRQGAIRGYTF	TGTGCCAGCAGGCAGGGGGCAATTCGGGGCTACACCTTC
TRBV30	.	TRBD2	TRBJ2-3	CAWSVSGADTQYF	TGTGCCTGGAGTGTTAGCGGGGCAGATACGCAGTATTTT
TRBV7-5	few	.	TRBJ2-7	CISVPEAKSGPPYEQYF	.
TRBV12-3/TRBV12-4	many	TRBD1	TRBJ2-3	CASSRRQGARWTDTQYF	TGTGCCAGCAGCCGCCGACAGGGGGCGCGATGGACAGATACGCAGTATTTT
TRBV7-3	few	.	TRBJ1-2	CASSLNPAGPYGYTF	TGTGCCAGCAGCTTAAACCCCGCAGGCCCCTATGGCTACACCTTC
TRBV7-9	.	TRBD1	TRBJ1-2	CASSWDRRHGYTF	TGTGCCAGCAGCTGGGACAGGAGGCATGGCTACACCTTC
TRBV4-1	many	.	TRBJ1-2	CASSQAPEDGYTF	TGCGCCAGCAGCCAAGCCCCCGAGGATGGCTACACCTTC
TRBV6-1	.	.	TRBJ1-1	CASSTGSLAEAFF	TGTGCCAGCAGCACAGGGTCGTTGGCTGAAGCTTTCTTT
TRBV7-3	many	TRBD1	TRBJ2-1	CASSSPSSGTGTYNEQFF	TGTGCCAGCAGCTCTCCTTCTTCCGGGACAGGAACCTACAATGAGCAGTTCTTC
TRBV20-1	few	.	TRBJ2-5	CSAPPTYQETQYF	TGCAGTGCCCCACCCACGTACCAAGAGACCCAGTACTTC
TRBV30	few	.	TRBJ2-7	CASGLGSEQYF	TGTGCATCGGGACTGGGGAGCGAGCAGTACTTC